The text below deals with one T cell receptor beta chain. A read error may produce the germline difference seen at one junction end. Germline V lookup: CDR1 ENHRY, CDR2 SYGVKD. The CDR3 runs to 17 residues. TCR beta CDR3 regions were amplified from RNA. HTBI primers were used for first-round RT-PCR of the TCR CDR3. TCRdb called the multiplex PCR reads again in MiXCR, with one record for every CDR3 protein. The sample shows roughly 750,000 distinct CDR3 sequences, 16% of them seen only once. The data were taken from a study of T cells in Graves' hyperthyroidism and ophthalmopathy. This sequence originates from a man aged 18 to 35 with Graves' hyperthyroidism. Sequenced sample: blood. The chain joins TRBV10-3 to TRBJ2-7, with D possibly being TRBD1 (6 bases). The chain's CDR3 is CATSDPLRGQSSYEQYF. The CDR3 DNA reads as TGTGCCACCAGTGACCCATTGCGAGGACAGAGCTCCTACGAGCAGTACTTC.